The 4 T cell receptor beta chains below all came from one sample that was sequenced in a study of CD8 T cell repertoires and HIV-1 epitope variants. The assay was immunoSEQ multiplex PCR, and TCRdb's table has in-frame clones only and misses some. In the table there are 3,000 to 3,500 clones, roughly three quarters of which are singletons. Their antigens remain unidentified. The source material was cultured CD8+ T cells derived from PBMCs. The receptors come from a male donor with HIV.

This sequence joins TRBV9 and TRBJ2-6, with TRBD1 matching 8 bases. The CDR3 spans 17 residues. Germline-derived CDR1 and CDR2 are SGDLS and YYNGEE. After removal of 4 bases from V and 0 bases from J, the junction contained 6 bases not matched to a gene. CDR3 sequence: CASSIGQGISGANVLTF. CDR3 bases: TGTGCCAGCAGCATAGGACAGGGAATCTCTGGGGCCAACGTCCTGACTTTC.

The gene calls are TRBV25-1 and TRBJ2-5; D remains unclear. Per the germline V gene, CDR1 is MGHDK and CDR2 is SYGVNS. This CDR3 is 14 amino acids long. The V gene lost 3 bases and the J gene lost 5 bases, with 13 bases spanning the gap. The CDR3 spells CASSETVKGETQYF. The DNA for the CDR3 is TGTGCCAGCAGTGAGACCGTGAAGGGCGAGACCCAGTACTTC.

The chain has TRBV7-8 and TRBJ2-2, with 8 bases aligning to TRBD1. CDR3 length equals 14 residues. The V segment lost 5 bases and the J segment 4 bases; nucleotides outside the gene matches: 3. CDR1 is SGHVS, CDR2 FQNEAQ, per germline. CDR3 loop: CASSPTGATGELFF. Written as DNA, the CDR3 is TGTGCCAGCAGCCCGACAGGGGCCACCGGGGAGCTGTTTTTT.

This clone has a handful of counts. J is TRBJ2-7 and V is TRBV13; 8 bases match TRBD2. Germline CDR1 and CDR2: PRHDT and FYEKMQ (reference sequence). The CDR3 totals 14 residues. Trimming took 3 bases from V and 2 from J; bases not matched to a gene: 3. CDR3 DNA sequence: TGTGCCAGCAGCTTCCAGCGGGGGACCTACGAGCAGTACTTC. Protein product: CASSFQRGTYEQYF.